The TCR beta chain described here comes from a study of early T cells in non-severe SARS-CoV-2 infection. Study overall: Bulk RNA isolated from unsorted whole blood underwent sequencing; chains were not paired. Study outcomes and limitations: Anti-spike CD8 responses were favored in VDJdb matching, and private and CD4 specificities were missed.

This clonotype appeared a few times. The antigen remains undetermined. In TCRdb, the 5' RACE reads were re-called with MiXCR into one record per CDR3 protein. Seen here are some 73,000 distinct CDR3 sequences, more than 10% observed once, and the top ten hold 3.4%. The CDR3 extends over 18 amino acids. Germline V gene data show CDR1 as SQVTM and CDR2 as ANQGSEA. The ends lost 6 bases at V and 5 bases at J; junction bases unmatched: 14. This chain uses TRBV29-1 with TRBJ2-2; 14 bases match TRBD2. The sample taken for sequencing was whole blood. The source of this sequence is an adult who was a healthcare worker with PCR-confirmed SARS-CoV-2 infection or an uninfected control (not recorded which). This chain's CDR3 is CSVTGTGLAGGGTGELFF. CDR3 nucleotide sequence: TGCAGCGTAACAGGGACCGGACTAGCGGGAGGTGGAACCGGGGAGCTGTTTTTT.